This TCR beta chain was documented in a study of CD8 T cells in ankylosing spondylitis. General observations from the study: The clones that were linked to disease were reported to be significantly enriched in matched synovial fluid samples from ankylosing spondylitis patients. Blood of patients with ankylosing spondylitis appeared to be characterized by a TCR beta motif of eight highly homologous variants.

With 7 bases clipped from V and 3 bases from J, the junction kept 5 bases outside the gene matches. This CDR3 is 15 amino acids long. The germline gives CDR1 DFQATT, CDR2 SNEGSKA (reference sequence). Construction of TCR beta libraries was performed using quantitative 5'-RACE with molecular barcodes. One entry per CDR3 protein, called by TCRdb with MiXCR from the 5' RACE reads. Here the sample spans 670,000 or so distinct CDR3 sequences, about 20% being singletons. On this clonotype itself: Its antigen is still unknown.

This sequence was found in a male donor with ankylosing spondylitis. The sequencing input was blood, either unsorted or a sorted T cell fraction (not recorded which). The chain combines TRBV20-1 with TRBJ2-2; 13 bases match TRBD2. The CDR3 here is CSVGGLAGYTGELFF. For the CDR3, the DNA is TGCAGTGTCGGGGGACTAGCGGGATACACCGGGGAGCTGTTTTTT.